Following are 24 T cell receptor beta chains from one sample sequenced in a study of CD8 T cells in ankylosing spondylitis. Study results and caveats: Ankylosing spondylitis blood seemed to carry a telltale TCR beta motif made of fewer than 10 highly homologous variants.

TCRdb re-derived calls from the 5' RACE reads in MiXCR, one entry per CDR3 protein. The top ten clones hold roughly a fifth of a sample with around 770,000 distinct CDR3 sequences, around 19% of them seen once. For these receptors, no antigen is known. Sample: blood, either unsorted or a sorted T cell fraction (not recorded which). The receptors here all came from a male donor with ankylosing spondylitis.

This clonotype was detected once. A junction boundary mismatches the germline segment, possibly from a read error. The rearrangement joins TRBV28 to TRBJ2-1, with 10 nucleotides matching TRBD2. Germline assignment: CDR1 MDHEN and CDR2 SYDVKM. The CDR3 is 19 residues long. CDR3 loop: CVSSLMGVTLAGDYNEQFF. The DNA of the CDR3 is TGTGTCAGCAGTTTAATGGGGGTTACGCTAGCGGGAGACTACAATGAGCAGTTCTTC.

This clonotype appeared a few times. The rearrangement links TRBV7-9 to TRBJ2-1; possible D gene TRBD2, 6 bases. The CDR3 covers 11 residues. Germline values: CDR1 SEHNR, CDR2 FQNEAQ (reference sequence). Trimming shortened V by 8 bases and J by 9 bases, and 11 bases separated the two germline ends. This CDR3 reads CASDRGFEQFF. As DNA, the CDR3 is TGTGCCAGCGACCGGGGGTTTGAGCAGTTCTTC.

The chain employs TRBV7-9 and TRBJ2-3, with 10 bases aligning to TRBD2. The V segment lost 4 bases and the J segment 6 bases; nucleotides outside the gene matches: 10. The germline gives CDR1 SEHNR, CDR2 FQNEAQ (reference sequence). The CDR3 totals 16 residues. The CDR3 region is CASSSKLAGAVDTQYF. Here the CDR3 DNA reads TGTGCCAGCAGCTCCAAGCTAGCGGGAGCGGTGGATACGCAGTATTTT.

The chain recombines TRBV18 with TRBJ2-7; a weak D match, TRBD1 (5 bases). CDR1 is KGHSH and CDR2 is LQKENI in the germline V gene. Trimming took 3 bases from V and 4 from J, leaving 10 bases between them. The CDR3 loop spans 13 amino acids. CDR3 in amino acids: CASSPAPGYEQYF. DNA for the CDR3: TGTGCCAGCTCACCGGCTCCAGGGTACGAGCAGTACTTC.

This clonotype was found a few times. CDR3 in DNA: TGTGCCAGCAGCTACCTAGCTCCCGGTGAGACCCAGTACTTC. It translates to CASSYLAPGETQYF. V usage is TRBV7-9 and J usage is TRBJ2-5; tentatively, D is TRBD2 (5 bases). Germline assignment: CDR1 SEHNR and CDR2 FQNEAQ (reference sequence). The CDR3 has 14 residues. Trimming left V 4 bases short and J 5 bases short, with 14 bases between.

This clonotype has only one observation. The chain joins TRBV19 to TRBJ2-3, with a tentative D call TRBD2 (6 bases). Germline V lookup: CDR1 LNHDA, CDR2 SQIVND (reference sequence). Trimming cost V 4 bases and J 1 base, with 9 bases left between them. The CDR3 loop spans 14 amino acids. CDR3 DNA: TGTGCCAGTAGTAAGGGCGGGGGCACAGATACGCAGTATTTT. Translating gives CASSKGGGTDTQYF.

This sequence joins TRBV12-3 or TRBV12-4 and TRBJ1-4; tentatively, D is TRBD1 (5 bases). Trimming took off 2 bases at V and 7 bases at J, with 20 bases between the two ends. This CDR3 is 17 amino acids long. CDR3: CASSLKYAGRFAEKLFF. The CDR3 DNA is TGTGCCAGCAGTTTAAAGTATGCAGGGCGGTTCGCTGAAAAACTGTTTTTT.

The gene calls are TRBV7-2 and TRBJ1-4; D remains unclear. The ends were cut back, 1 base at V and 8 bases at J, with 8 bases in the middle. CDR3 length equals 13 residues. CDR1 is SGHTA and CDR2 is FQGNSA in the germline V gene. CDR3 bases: TGTGCCAGCAGCTTAGTTATATGGGAAAAACTGTTTTTT. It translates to CASSLVIWEKLFF.

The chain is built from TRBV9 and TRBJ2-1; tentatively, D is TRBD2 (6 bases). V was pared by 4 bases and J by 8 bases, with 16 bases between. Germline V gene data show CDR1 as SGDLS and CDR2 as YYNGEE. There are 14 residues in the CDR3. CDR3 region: CASSPQGRTDEQFF. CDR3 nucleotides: TGTGCCAGCAGCCCCCAAGGGAGGACGGATGAGCAGTTCTTC.

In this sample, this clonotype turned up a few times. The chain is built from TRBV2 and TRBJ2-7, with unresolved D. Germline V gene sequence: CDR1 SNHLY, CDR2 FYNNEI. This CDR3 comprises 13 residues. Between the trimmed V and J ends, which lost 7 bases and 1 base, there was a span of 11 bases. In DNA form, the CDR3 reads TGTGCCAGCATGGGAAGGGATTCCTACGAGCAGTACTTC. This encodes CASMGRDSYEQYF. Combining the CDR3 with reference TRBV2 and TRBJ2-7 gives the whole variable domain EPEVTQTPSHQVTQMGQEVILRCVPISNHLYFYWYRQILGQKVEFLVSFYNNEISEKSEIFDDQFSVERPDGSNFTLKIRSTKLEDSAMYFCASMGRDSYEQYFGPGTRLTVT.

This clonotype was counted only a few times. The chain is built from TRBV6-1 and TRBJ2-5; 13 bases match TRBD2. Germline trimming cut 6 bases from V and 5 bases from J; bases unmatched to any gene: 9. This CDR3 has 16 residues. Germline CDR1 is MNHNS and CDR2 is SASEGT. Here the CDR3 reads CASSRTSGRAEETQYF. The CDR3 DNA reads TGTGCCAGCAGCCGAACTAGCGGGAGGGCGGAGGAGACCCAGTACTTC.

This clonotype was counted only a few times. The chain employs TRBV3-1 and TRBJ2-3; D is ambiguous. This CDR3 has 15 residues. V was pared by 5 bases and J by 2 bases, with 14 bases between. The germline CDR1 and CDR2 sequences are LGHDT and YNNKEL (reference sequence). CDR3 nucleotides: TGTGCCAGCAGCTCCCCGAGTAGCCCCACAGATACGCAGTATTTT. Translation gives CASSSPSSPTDTQYF.

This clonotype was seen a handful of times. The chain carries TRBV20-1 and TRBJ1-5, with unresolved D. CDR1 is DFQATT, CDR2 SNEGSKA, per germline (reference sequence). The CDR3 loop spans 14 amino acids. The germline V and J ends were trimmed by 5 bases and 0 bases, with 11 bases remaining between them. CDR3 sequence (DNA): TGCAGTGCTCCCGACAACCATAGCAATCAGCCCCAGCATTTT. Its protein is CSAPDNHSNQPQHF.

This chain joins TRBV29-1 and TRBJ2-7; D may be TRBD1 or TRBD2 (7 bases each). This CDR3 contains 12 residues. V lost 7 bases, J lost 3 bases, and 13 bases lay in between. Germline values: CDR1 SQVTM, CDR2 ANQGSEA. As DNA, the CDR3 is TGCAGCGGGGGAGGGGGCGGCTACGAGCAGTACTTC. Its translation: CSGGGGGYEQYF.

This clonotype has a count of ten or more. CDR3 loop: CASSPTGVQETQYF. CDR3 coding DNA: TGTGCCAGCTCACCGACAGGCGTACAAGAGACCCAGTACTTC. The rearrangement links TRBV18 to TRBJ2-5; a possible D gene is TRBD1 (6 bases). Germline V gene lookup returns CDR1 KGHSH and CDR2 LQKENI. V lost 3 bases and J lost 2, with 10 bases in between. CDR3 length: 14 residues.

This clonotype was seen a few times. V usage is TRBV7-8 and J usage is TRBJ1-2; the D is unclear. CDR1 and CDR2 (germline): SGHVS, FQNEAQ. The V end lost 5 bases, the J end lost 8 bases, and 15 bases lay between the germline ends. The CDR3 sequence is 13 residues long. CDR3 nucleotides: TGTGCCAGCAGCCCCCCGGACGGCAGAGGCTACACCTTC. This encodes CASSPPDGRGYTF.

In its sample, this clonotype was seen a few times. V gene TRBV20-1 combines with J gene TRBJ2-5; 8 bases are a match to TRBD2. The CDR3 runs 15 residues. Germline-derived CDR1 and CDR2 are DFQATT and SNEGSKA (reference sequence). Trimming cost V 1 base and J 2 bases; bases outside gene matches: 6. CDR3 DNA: TGCAGTGCTAGAGTCGGGGGGGCCTCACAAGAGACCCAGTACTTC. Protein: CSARVGGASQETQYF.

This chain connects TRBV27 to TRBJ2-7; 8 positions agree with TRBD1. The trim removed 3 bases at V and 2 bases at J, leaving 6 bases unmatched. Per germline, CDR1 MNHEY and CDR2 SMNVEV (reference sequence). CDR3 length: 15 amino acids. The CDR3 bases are TGTGCCAGCAGTTTGATGACAGGGGTGGCCTACGAGCAGTACTTC. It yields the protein CASSLMTGVAYEQYF.

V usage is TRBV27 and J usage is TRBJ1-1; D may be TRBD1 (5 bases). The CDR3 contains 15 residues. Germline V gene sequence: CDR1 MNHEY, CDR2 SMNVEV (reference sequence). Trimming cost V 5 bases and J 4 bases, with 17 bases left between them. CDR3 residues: CASSPPGKGTTEAFF. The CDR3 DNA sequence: TGTGCCAGCAGTCCCCCAGGGAAGGGCACCACTGAAGCTTTCTTT.

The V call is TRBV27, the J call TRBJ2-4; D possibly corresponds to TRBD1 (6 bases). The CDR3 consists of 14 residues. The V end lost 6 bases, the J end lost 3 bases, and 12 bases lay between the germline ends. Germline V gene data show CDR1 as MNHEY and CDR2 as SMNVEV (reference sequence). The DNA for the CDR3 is TGTGCCAGCAGACAGGGTCTGGGCAAAAACATTCAGTACTTC. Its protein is CASRQGLGKNIQYF.

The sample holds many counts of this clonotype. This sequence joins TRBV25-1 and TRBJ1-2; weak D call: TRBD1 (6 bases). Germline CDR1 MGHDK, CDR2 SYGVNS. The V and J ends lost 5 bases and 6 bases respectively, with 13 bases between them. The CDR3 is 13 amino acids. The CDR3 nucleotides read TGTGCCAGCAGTAACCAGGGGTTGCATGGCTACACCTTC. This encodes CASSNQGLHGYTF.

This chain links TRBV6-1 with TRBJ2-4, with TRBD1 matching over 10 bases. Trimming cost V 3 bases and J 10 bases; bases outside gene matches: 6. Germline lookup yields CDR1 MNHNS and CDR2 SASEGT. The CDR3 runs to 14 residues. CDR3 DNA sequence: TGTGCCAGCAGTGACCGGGACAGGGGTATTATTCAGTACTTC. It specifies CASSDRDRGIIQYF.

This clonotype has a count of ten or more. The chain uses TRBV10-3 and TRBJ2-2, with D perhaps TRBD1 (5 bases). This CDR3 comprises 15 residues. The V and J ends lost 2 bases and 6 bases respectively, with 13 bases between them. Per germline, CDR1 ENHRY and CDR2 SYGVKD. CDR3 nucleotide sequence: TGTGCCATCAGTGAGGGCCAGGGAAGCTCCGGGGAGCTGTTTTTT. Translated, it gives CAISEGQGSSGELFF.

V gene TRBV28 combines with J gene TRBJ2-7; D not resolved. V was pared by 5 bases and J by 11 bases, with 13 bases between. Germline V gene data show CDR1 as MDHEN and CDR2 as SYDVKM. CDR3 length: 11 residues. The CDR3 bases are TGTGCCAGCAGTACCACACCGACCAAGTACTTC. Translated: CASSTTPTKYF.